These 9 T cell receptor beta chains originate from one sample sequenced in a study of blood T cell repertoires in COVID-19. TCRdb's copy holds only in-frame clones and misses some; the assay was immunoSEQ multiplex PCR. The sample has about 230,000 clones, over 70% seen once. Sequencing input: peripheral blood. The receptors come from a man aged 35-49 years with acute or convalescent COVID-19.

The chain has TRBV5-1 and TRBJ2-1, with 11 bases lining up with TRBD2. Trimming cost V 2 bases and J 6 bases; bases outside gene matches: 13. CDR1 and CDR2 from the germline V gene are SGHRS and YFSETQ. This CDR3 contains 18 residues. CDR3 nucleotide sequence: TGCGCCAGCAGCTTCCGACTAGCGGGAAATTTCGGGGGCAATGAGCAGTTCTTC. Protein sequence: CASSFRLAGNFGGNEQFF.

This chain links TRBV27 with TRBJ2-1; the match to TRBD2 covers 9 bases. Losses at the gene ends were 1 base for V and 4 bases for J; bases not matched to a gene: 2. Germline V gene data show CDR1 as MNHEY and CDR2 as SMNVEV (reference sequence). The CDR3 is 15 amino acids. As DNA, the CDR3 is TGTGCCAGCAGTTTATTTAGCGGGGGTTACAATGAGCAGTTCTTC. Translated: CASSLFSGGYNEQFF.

The gene calls are TRBV6-5 and TRBJ2-2; 9 bases agree with TRBD1. Germline-derived CDR1 and CDR2 are MNHEY and SVGAGI. The trim removed 4 bases at V and 3 bases at J, leaving 3 bases unmatched. This CDR3 comprises 15 residues. The CDR3 region is CASSSGQGYTGELFF. The DNA of the CDR3 is TGTGCCAGCAGTTCAGGACAGGGGTACACCGGGGAGCTGTTTTTT.

The genes are TRBV7-8 and TRBJ1-1; a weak D match, TRBD1 (6 bases). The CDR3 totals 14 residues. With 5 bases removed from V and 1 base from J, the gap between germline ends came to 11 bases. Germline V CDR1 and CDR2: SGHVS, FQNEAQ. CDR3: CASSQGHRNTEAFF. DNA for the CDR3: TGTGCCAGCAGCCAGGGACACCGGAACACTGAAGCTTTCTTT.

V and J are TRBV5-8 and TRBJ1-3, with no clear D. The germline V and J ends were trimmed by 0 bases and 2 bases, with 9 bases remaining between them. Looked up from germline, CDR1 is SGHTS and CDR2 is YDEGEE. The CDR3 sequence is 15 residues long. The CDR3, as DNA: TGTGCCAGCAGCTTGGAGCGGGTTGCTGGAAACACCATATATTTT. It translates to CASSLERVAGNTIYF.

This sequence joins TRBV19 and TRBJ1-5; TRBD1 might be the D (5 bases). V lost 8 bases, J lost 2 bases, and 10 bases lay in between. This CDR3 is built from 13 residues. Germline V CDR1 and CDR2: LNHDA, SQIVND (reference sequence). The chain's CDR3 is CASGDRRNQPQHF. CDR3 in DNA: TGTGCCAGTGGTGACAGACGCAATCAGCCCCAGCATTTT.

The chain joins TRBV6-1 to TRBJ2-5; D gene uncertain. Germline CDR1 is MNHNS and CDR2 is SASEGT. This CDR3 comprises 13 residues. Trimming removed 1 base from V and 5 bases from J, with 8 bases in between. As DNA, the CDR3 is TGTGCCAGCAGTGAAGGTGGAGTGGAGACCCAGTACTTC. Amino acids: CASSEGGVETQYF.

The V call is TRBV7-9, the J call TRBJ1-1, with D perhaps TRBD1 (5 bases). V lost 1 base to trimming and J lost 3 bases, with 9 bases between them. CDR3 length: 14 amino acids. CDR1 is SEHNR, CDR2 FQNEAQ, per germline (reference sequence). The CDR3, as DNA: TGTGCCAGCAGCTTAGGGGGCGTATACACTGAAGCTTTCTTT. Protein sequence: CASSLGGVYTEAFF.

This chain links TRBV9 with TRBJ2-2; 9 bases are a match to TRBD2. Per germline, CDR1 SGDLS and CDR2 YYNGEE. The V and J ends lost 10 bases and 4 bases, in that order; junction bases with no gene match: 11. This CDR3 has 15 amino acids. The CDR3 sequence is CASSTGTSPTGELFF. The DNA for the CDR3 is TGTGCCTCTTCGACCGGGACTAGCCCCACCGGGGAGCTGTTTTTT.